The next 10 T cell receptor beta chains were all read from a single sample in a study of blood T cells in healthy people across ages. Using a J-beta primer mix together with a sample-barcoded 5' primer, a second PCR was run for about 7 to 12 cycles. TCRdb recomputed calls from the 5' RACE reads with MiXCR, one row per CDR3 protein. This sample has fewer than 900,000 distinct CDR3 sequences, with approximately 50% found just once. The sample was blood. These receptors were collected from a woman between 55 and 75 years old in good health.

The rearrangement links TRBV29-1 to TRBJ2-5; 8 positions agree with TRBD1. CDR3 length: 13 amino acids. V dropped 6 bases and J dropped 5; count of bases not matched to a gene: 8. Germline lookup yields CDR1 SQVTM and CDR2 ANQGSEA. CDR3 region: CSVASGGLETQYF. CDR3 bases: TGCAGCGTCGCCTCAGGGGGCCTGGAGACCCAGTACTTC.

In the case of this clonotype: A much larger clone differs by one base, so this may be a read error. The genes are TRBV20-1 and TRBJ2-7; the match to TRBD2 covers 8 bases. The J call is uncertain, as TRBJ2-5 better fits the DNA end. The CDR3 has 15 residues. CDR1 is DFQATT, CDR2 SNEGSKA, per germline (reference sequence). The CDR3 region is CSAREPGTRKETQYF. Written as DNA, the CDR3 is TGCAGTGCTAGAGAACCCGGGACTAGAAAAGAGACCCAGTACTTC.

V gene TRBV4-2 combines with J gene TRBJ2-1; possibly TRBD1 for D (5 bases). CDR1 LGHNA and CDR2 YNFKEQ come from the germline V gene. The CDR3 is made up of 16 amino acids. V was cut by 1 base and J by 0 bases, with 10 bases left in between. CDR3 loop: CASSQADSGSYNEQFF. The CDR3 coding sequence is TGTGCCAGCAGCCAAGCCGACAGTGGCTCCTACAATGAGCAGTTCTTC.

The chain carries TRBV7-2 and TRBJ2-7; no definite D call. The CDR3 is 15 amino acids. The V and J ends lost 2 bases and 4 bases respectively, with 15 bases between them. The germline V gene has CDR1 SGHTA and CDR2 FQGNSA. In nucleotides, the CDR3 is TGTGCCAGCAGCTTAAGCGCTAATGGGCGGTACGAGCAGTACTTC. This gives the protein CASSLSANGRYEQYF.

This clonotype showed up just once. CDR3 loop: CASSLAQGGNEQFF. The DNA of the CDR3 is TGTGCCAGCAGCTTAGCACAGGGGGGCAATGAGCAGTTCTTC. V and J are TRBV7-6 and TRBJ2-1; 8 positions agree with TRBD1. Per the germline V gene, CDR1 is SGHVS and CDR2 is FNYEAQ. The length of the CDR3 is 14 residues. The V gene end was trimmed by 0 bases and the J gene end by 6 bases; junction bases not matched to a gene: 1.

The chain joins TRBV28 to TRBJ2-7, with TRBD1 matching 10 bases. Germline assignment: CDR1 MDHEN and CDR2 SYDVKM. V gave up 2 bases and J gave up 0 bases; unmatched junction bases: 4. This CDR3 comprises 16 residues. CDR3 protein: CASSLGGQGVSYEQYF. Here the CDR3 DNA reads TGTGCCAGCAGTTTAGGCGGACAGGGGGTCTCCTACGAGCAGTACTTC.

V is TRBV20-1 and J is TRBJ2-5; the D is unclear. V was clipped by 5 bases and J by 5 bases, with 12 bases between them. The V gene's germline CDR1 is DFQATT and CDR2 SNEGSKA (reference sequence). The CDR3 is 12 amino acids. The CDR3 nucleotides are TGCAGTGCTTTCAATCCTGCTGAGACCCAGTACTTC. It specifies CSAFNPAETQYF.

The chain combines TRBV9 with TRBJ2-1, with a weak D call TRBD2 (6 bases). Trimming left V 4 bases short and J 7 bases short, with 15 bases between. Germline assignment: CDR1 SGDLS and CDR2 YYNGEE. There are 14 residues in the CDR3. CDR3 amino acids: CASSYGTPQNEQFF. The CDR3 nucleotides read TGTGCCAGCAGCTACGGGACTCCCCAGAATGAGCAGTTCTTC.

This clonotype was counted between two and nine times. J is TRBJ2-7 and V is TRBV20-1; D is perhaps TRBD2 (5 bases). V was clipped by 6 bases and J by 2 bases, with 23 bases between them. Germline CDR1 DFQATT, CDR2 SNEGSKA (reference sequence). The CDR3 has 16 amino acids. In DNA, the CDR3 is TGCAGTGCCTCTATACAGACTACCCAGAGGGCCTACGAGCAGTACTTC. Protein: CSASIQTTQRAYEQYF.

This chain joins TRBV14 and TRBJ2-5; D ambiguous. Gene TRBJ2-7 matches the end of the DNA better, so the J call may be wrong. The CDR3 is 18 amino acids. Germline V lookup: CDR1 SGHDN, CDR2 FVKESK. The CDR3 region has the DNA TGTGCCAGCAGCCAAGAGCGGTTTCGGGCAGGCCAAACCTACGAGCAGTACTTC. Its protein product is CASSQERFRAGQTYEQYF.